This TCR beta chain comes out of a study of a mutant IDH1 vaccine in newly diagnosed glioma listed by TCRdb under 2021. Describing the broader study: Across visits V03 through V10, patients got a total of eight vaccinations, given in weeks 1, 3, 5, 7, 11, 15, 19 and 23. For exploratory analyses, roughly 25 treated patients had longitudinal TCRB deep sequencing done wherever samples were available. Before enrollment, patients had received standard therapy of radiotherapy alone, temozolomide alone, or radiochemotherapy with temozolomide; most received the combination. Of the 32 patients who were treated, 62.5% were male and about 40% were female, and the mean age was about 40 years. Vaccination was initiated 4-6 weeks after radiotherapy alone, or concurrently with temozolomide cycles in the chemotherapy-containing groups. Peripheral blood was collected at six visits: V03 (baseline), V05, V07, V10, V12 and V13. What the work shows at the level of the full study, not this receptor alone: Pseudoprogression seemed to be unrelated to changes in the top peripheral T cell clonotypes found by TCRB sequencing. Availability determined which PBMC samples were chosen for TCRB deep sequencing. Across multiple MHC alleles, vaccine-induced immune responses were seen in 90% to 95% of patients. According to the authors, sample limitations meant that analyses of patient blood samples could not be reproduced.

V drops 0 bases and J drops 2 bases, leaving 12 bases in between. CDR1 SGHRS and CDR2 YFSETQ are derived from the germline V gene. The CDR3 holds 16 amino acids from the cysteine to the phenylalanine. Only the CDR3 part of the read is kept: 48 bases, read in frame from the first base. In regard to this clone: The antigen it binds to is not known. Base qualities are not provided; no much larger clone lies one nucleotide away.

The library was built by means of the immunoSEQ multiplex PCR assay. The hsTCRB Kit was used according to the manufacturer's protocol to amplify rearranged TCR beta chain sequences. An Illumina MiSeq was used to sequence the TCRB libraries. On the authors' methods: Demultiplexing, trimming and gene mapping were performed with the kit vendor's proprietary platform. This immuneACCESS table, as held by TCRdb, lists in-frame sequences with V and J called but not all clones. Of the missing ones, under half trace to an unresolved V gene in checked studies; the others have no known cause. The DNA gave D and trimming, while V, J and clone size come from that table. The sample contains over 55,000 clones, 85% to 90% of them found a single time. About 5% of the sample is taken by the ten largest. The time point label for this specimen denotes: week 5, during vaccination. A 20-mer mutant IDH1 peptide at 300 micrograms in Montanide made up each vaccine dose, which was injected subcutaneously together with topical imiquimod. Newly diagnosed WHO grade 3 or 4 IDH1-mutant astrocytomas showing loss of nuclear ATRX were present in the donors. The samples were drawn from NOA16, a multicentre, single-arm, open-label phase I trial in Germany that tested a mutant IDH1 peptide vaccine in humans for the first time. Genomic DNA for TCRB sequencing was isolated from EDTA blood with the DNeasy Blood and Tissue Kit.

The V and J segments used are TRBV5-1 and TRBJ2-1, with the D gene not confidently named. The sequenced sample was PBMCs, obtained from a glioma patient whose treatment included an IDH1 peptide vaccine. This TCR was recovered from a woman between 40 and 55 years old with glioma. The CDR3 region reads CASSLVVGQTYNEQFF. The DNA sequence is as follows: TGCGCCAGCAGCTTGGTGGTGGGTCAAACCTACAATGAGCAGTTCTTC.